This T cell receptor beta chain was identified in a study of radiotherapy plus CTLA-4 blockade in lung cancer. General study points: Blood TCR clones of tumor origin expanded after radiotherapy plus ipilimumab.

Profiled with immunoSEQ multiplex PCR; TCRdb holds only in-frame clones, not every one. Of 80,000 to 95,000 clones in the sample, 83% were seen once. Ipilimumab-mediated CTLA-4 blockade plus focal radiation was given to patients having chemo-refractory metastatic non-small-cell lung cancer. A remark on this clone: Its matching antigen is unknown.

CDR1 is SQVTM, CDR2 ANQGSEA, per germline. With 4 bases removed from V and 3 bases from J, the gap between germline ends came to 10 bases. The CDR3 spans 12 residues. This receptor was obtained from a human donor with non-small cell lung cancer who had stable disease on radiotherapy plus ipilimumab. Sequenced here: peripheral blood, sampled from a patient treated with radiotherapy plus ipilimumab. The chain employs TRBV29-1 and TRBJ2-7, with D perhaps matching TRBD1 or TRBD2 (6 bases each). CDR3 nucleotide sequence: TGCAGCGTTGGAGGGGGGAACTACGAGCAGTACTTC. It yields the protein CSVGGGNYEQYF.